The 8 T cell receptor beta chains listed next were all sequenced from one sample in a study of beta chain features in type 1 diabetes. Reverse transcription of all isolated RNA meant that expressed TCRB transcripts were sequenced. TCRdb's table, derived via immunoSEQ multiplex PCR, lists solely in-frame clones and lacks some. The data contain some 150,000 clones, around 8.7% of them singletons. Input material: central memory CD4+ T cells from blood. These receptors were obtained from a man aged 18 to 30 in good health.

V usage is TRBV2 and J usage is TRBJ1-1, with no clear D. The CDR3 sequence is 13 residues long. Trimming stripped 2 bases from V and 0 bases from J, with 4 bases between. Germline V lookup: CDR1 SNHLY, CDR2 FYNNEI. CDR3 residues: CASSERVNTEAFF. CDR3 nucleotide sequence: TGTGCCAGCAGTGAACGGGTGAACACTGAAGCTTTCTTT.

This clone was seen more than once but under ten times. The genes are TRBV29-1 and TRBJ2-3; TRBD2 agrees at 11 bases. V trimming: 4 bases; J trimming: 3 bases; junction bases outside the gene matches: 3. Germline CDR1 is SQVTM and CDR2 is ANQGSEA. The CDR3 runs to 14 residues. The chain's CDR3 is CSVVLAGGTDTQYF. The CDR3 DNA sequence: TGCAGCGTTGTGCTAGCGGGGGGTACAGATACGCAGTATTTT.

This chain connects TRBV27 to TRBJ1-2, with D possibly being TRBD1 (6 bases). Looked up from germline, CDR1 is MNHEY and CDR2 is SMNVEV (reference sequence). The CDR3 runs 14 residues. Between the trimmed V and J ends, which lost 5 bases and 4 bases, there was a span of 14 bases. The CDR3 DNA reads TGTGCCAGCAGTCCGACAGGAGCCTTCTATGGCTACACCTTC. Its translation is CASSPTGAFYGYTF.

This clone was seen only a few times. Here the CDR3 DNA reads TGTGCCAGCAGCTTCCGTTTGGACTTAGGCGAGCAGTACTTC. This codes for CASSFRLDLGEQYF. The V gene is TRBV11-2, the J gene TRBJ2-7; D perhaps matches TRBD2 (5 bases). The germline V and J ends were trimmed by 3 bases and 6 bases, with 15 bases remaining between them. CDR1 is SGHAT, CDR2 FQNNGV, per germline. The CDR3 totals 14 residues.

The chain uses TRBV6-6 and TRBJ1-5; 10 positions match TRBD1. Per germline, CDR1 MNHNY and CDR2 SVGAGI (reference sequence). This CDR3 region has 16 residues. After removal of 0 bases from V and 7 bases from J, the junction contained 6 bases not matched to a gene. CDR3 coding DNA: TGTGCCAGCAGTTACTCCTCCGCGGGACAGGGGCAGCCCCAGCATTTT. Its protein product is CASSYSSAGQGQPQHF.

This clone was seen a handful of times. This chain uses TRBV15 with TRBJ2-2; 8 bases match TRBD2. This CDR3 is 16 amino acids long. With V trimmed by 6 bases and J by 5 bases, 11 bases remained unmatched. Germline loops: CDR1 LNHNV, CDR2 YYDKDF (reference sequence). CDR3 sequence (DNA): TGTGCCACCAGATCAAACGGGGGGGCCGGGACCGGGGAGCTGTTTTTT. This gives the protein CATRSNGGAGTGELFF.

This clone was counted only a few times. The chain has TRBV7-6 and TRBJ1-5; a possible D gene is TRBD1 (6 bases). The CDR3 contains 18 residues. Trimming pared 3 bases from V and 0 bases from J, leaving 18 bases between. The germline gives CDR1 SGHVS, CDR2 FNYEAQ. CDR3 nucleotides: TGTGCCAGCAGCTTGGCAGGGGCCGGAACCGATAGCAATCAGCCCCAGCATTTT. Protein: CASSLAGAGTDSNQPQHF.

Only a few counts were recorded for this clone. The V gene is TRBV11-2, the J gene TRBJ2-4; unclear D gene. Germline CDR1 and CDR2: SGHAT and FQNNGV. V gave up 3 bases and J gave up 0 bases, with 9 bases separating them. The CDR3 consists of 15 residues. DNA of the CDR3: TGTGCCAGCAGCTTCGGTATACTAGCCAAAAACATTCAGTACTTC. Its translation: CASSFGILAKNIQYF.